The clone carrying this TCR beta chain was picked up many times. The template used for profiling TCR beta VDJ and CDR3 was genomic DNA. TCRdb passed the reads through MiXCR, listing each CDR3 protein once. The sample holds roughly 160,000 distinct CDR3 sequences, 55% to 70% seen once. The data were taken from a study of CD8+CD57+ T cells in acquired aplastic anemia. Across the study: The average for DNA from sorted CD4+ and CD8+ cells was 3.2 ug.

Looked up from germline, CDR1 is PRHDT and CDR2 is FYEKMQ (reference sequence). Germline trimming cut 5 bases from V and 4 bases from J; bases unmatched to any gene: 6. This CDR3 contains 14 residues. The chain recombines TRBV13 with TRBJ2-7, with 9 bases aligning to TRBD2. This TCR came from a human donor in good health. The sequenced sample was sorted CD4+, CD8+, or CD8+CD57+ T cells (not recorded which) from PBMCs. DNA for the CDR3: TGTGCCAGCAGCGTAAGGCTAGCGGGGTACGAGCAGTACTTC. Translating it yields CASSVRLAGYEQYF.